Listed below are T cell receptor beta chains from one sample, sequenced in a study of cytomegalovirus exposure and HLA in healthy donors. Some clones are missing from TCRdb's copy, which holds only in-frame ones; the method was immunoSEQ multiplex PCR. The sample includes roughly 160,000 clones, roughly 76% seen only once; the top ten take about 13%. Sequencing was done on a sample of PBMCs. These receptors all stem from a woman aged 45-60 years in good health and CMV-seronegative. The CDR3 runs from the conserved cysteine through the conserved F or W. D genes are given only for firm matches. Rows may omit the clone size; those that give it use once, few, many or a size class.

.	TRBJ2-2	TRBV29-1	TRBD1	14	TGCAGCGTTGAAGGGGACAGAAACACCGGGGAGCTGTTTTTT	CSVEGDRNTGELFF
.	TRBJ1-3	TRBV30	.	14	TGTGCCTGGACCGTGGGAGGGAGTGGAAACACCATATATTTT	CAWTVGGSGNTIYF
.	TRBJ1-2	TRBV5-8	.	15	TGTGCCAGCAGCTTGGCCTTAGGGGCCAGCTATGGCTACACCTTC	CASSLALGASYGYTF
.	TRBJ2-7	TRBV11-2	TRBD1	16	TGTGCCAGCAGCCTCCGACCGGGACAGGGATCCTACGAGCAGTACTTC	CASSLRPGQGSYEQYF
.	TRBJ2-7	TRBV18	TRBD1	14	TGTGCCAGCTCCCCAGCAGGGGGCTCTTACGAGCAGTACTTC	CASSPAGGSYEQYF
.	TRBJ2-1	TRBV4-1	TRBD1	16	TGCGCCAGCAGCCATATGACAGGGGAGGCCTACAATGAGCAGTTCTTC	CASSHMTGEAYNEQFF
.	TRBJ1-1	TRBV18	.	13	TGTGCCAGCTCACCAGAGGTGAACACTGAAGCTTTCTTT	CASSPEVNTEAFF
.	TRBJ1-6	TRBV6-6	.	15	TGTGCCAGCAGTTACGGGCAGGGGAGTAATTCACCCCTCCACTTT	CASSYGQGSNSPLHF
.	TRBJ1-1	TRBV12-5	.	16	TGTGCTAGTGGCAATCTGGTGGGGGGGACGAGCACTGAAGCTTTCTTT	CASGNLVGGTSTEAFF
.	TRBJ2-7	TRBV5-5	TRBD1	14	TGTGCCAGCAGCCAAGGGACAGGGCCCAACGAGCAGTACTTC	CASSQGTGPNEQYF
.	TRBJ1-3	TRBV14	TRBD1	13	TGTGCCAGCAGCCTGACAGGGGGAAACACCATATATTTT	CASSLTGGNTIYF
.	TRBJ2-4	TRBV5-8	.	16	TGTGCCAGCAGCGTCGACGGCGGGCTAGCCAAAAACATTCAGTACTTC	CASSVDGGLAKNIQYF
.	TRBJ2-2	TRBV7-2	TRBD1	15	TGTGCCAGCAGCTTGGACAGGGGCGGAACCGGGGAGCTGTTTTTT	CASSLDRGGTGELFF
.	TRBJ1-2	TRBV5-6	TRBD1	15	TGTGCCAGCAGCTTGCTCGACAGGGAAGGCTATGGCTACACCTTC	CASSLLDREGYGYTF
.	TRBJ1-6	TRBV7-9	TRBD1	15	TGTGCCAGCAGCCGGGGGGACAGGAATAATTCACCCCTCCACTTT	CASSRGDRNNSPLHF
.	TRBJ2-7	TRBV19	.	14	TGTGCCAGTAGTCCCACCACAGCTACCTACGAGCAGTACTTC	CASSPTTATYEQYF
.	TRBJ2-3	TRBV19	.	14	TGTGCCAGTAGTATAGGTGACACCACAGATACGCAGTATTTT	CASSIGDTTDTQYF
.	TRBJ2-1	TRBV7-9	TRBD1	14	TGTGCCAGCAGCCTCCGGGACAGTTACAATGAGCAGTTCTTC	CASSLRDSYNEQFF
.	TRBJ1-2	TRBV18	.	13	TGTGCCAGCTCACAAACGGACACCCGGGGCTACACCTTC	CASSQTDTRGYTF
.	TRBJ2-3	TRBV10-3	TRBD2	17	TGTGCCACCGTAGGGACTAGCGGGCAACCTAGCACAGATACGCAGTATTTT	CATVGTSGQPSTDTQYF
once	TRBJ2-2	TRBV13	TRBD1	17	TGTGCCAGCAGCTTTATAAGCAGGGGGCGAAACACCGGGGAGCTGTTTTTT	CASSFISRGRNTGELFF
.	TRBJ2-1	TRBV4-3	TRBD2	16	TGCGCCAGCAGCCAAGGGGGGACTAGCTGGAAGAGTGAGCAGTTCTTC	CASSQGGTSWKSEQFF
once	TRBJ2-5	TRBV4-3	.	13	TGCGCCAGCAGCCGACAAATACGGGAGACCCAGTACTTC	CASSRQIRETQYF
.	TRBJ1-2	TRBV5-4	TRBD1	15	TGTGCCAGCAGCTCCTGGGACAGGGAGGTTGAAGGCTACACCTTC	CASSSWDREVEGYTF
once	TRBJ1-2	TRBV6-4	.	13	TGTGCCAGCAGTGACAATGGCCCCTATGGCTACACCTTC	CASSDNGPYGYTF
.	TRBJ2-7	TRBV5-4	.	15	TGTGCCAGCAGCTTGAAGTCAGGGGGGAGCTACGAGCAGTACTTC	CASSLKSGGSYEQYF
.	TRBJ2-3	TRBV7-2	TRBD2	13	TGTGCCGAGCGCCTAGCGGGGGGGGATACGCAGTATTTT	CAERLAGGDTQYF
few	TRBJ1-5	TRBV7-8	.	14	TGTGCCAGCGTTCCTGAGGCAGGGAATCAGCCCCAGCATTTT	CASVPEAGNQPQHF
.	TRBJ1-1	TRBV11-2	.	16	TGTGCCAGCAGCGTTAGTCTGGGGGGGCGGAGAACTGAAGCTTTCTTT	CASSVSLGGRRTEAFF
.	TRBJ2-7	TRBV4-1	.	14	TGCGCCAGCAGCCAAGGATTCCGGGACTACGAGCAGTACTTC	CASSQGFRDYEQYF
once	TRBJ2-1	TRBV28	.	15	TGTGCCAGCAGTCCTACTGTTCAGGGAATGAATGAGCAGTTCTTC	CASSPTVQGMNEQFF
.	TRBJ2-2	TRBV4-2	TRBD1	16	TGTGCCAGCACCCCCGGACAGGGGGCGCGAACCGGGGAGCTGTTTTTT	CASTPGQGARTGELFF
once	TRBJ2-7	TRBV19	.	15	TGTGCCAGTAGTCCTCAGGGGAGTGGTTCCTACGAGCAGTACTTC	CASSPQGSGSYEQYF
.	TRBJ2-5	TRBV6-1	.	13	TGTGCCAGCAGTGGCGGCACGACGGAGACCCAGTACTTC	CASSGGTTETQYF
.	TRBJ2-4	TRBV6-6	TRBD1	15	TGTGCCAGCAGTTACTCCCGGGACAGGGGAGACATTCAGTACTTC	CASSYSRDRGDIQYF
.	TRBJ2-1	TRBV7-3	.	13	TGTGCCAGCAGCCCCGGGAGTTACAATGAGCAGTTCTTC	CASSPGSYNEQFF